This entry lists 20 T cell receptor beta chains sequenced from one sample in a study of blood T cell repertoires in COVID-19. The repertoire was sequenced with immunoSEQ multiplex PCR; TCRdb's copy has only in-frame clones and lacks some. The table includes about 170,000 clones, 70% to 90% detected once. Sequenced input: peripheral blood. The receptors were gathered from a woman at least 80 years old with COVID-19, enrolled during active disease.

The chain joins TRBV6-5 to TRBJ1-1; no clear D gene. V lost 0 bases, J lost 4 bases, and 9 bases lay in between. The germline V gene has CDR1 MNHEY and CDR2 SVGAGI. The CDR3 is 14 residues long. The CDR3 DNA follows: TGTGCCAGCAGTTACTCGAGGCTAAGCACTGAAGCTTTCTTT. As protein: CASSYSRLSTEAFF.

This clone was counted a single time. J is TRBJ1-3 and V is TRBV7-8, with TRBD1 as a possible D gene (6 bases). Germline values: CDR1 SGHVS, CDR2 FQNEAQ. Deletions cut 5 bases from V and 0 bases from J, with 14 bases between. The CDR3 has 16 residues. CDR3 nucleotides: TGTGCCAGCAGCGCCTACAGGGTTGCCTCTGGAAACACCATATATTTT. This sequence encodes CASSAYRVASGNTIYF.

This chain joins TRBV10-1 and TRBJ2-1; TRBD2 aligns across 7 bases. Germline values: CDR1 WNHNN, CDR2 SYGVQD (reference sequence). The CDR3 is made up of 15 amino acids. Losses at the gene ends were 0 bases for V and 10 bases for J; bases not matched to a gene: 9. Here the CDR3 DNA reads TGCGCCAGCAGTGAGTCGACTAGCTTGACCAGGGAGCAGTTCTTC. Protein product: CASSESTSLTREQFF.

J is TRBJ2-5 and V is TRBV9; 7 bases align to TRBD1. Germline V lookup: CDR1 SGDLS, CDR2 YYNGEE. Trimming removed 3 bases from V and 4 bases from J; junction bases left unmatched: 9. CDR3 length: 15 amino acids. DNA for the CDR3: TGTGCCAGCAGCGCCGGAGGACAGGTCCGAGAGACCCAGTACTTC. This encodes CASSAGGQVRETQYF.

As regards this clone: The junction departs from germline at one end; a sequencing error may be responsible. The CDR3 DNA reads as TGTGCCAGCAGTTACCATTTCCAGATCTTC. Translated, it gives CASSYHFQIF. The gene calls are TRBV6-5 and TRBJ2-7, with D unresolved. Germline-derived CDR1 and CDR2 are MNHEY and SVGAGI. There are 10 residues in the CDR3.

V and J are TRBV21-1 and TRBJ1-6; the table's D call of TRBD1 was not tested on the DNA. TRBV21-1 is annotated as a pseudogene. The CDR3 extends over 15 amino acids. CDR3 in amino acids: CASTRKGQHNSPLHF. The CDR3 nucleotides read TGTGCCAGCACCCGAAAGGGACAGCATAATTCACCCCTCCACTTT.

CDR3 protein: CASSEYLGDRPYEQYF. For the CDR3, the DNA is TGTGCCAGCAGTGAATATCTGGGGGACAGGCCCTACGAGCAGTACTTC. V gene TRBV25-1 combines with J gene TRBJ2-7; 8 positions agree with TRBD1. The CDR3 is 16 amino acids. The germline V gene has CDR1 MGHDK and CDR2 SYGVNS. With 0 bases clipped from V and 2 bases from J, the junction kept 6 bases outside the gene matches.

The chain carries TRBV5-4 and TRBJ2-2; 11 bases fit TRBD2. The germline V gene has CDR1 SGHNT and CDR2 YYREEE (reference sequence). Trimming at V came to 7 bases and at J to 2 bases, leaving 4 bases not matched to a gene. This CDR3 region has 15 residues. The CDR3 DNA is TGTGCCAGCCATAGCGGGGGGGTAAACACCGGGGAGCTGTTTTTT. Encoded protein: CASHSGGVNTGELFF. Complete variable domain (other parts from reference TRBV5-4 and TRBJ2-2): ETGVTQSPTHLIKTRGQQVTLRCSSQSGHNTVSWYQQALGQGPQFIFQYYREEENGRGNFPPRFSGLQFPNYSSELNVNALELDDSALYLCASHSGGVNTGELFFGEGSRLTVL.

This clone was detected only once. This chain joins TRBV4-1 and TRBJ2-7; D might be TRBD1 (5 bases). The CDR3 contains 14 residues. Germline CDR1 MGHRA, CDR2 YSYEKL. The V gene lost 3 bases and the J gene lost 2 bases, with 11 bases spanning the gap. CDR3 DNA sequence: TGCGCCAGCAGCCAGCTCGACAGTACCTACGAGCAGTACTTC. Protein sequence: CASSQLDSTYEQYF.

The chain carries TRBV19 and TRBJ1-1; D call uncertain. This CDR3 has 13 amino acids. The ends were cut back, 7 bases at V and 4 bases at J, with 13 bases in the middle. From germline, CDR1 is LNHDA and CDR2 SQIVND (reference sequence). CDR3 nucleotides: TGTGCCAGTACGGAGGGCTCAGGCACTGAAGCTTTCTTT. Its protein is CASTEGSGTEAFF.

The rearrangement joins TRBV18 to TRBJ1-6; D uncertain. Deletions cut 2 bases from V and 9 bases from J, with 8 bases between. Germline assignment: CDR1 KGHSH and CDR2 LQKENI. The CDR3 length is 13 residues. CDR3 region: CASSPFEVSPLHF. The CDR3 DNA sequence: TGTGCCAGCTCACCATTTGAGGTTTCACCCCTCCACTTT.

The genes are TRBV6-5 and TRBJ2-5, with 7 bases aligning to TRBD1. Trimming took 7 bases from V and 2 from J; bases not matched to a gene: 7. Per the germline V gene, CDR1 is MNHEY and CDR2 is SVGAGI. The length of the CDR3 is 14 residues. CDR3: CASTVGTVQETQYF. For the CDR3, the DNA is TGTGCCAGCACCGTCGGGACAGTTCAAGAGACCCAGTACTTC.

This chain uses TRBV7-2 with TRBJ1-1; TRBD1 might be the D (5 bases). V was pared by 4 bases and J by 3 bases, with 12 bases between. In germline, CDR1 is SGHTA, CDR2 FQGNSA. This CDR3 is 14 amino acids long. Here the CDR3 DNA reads TGTGCCAGCAGCTCGCAGGGATCTTACACTGAAGCTTTCTTT. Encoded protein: CASSSQGSYTEAFF.

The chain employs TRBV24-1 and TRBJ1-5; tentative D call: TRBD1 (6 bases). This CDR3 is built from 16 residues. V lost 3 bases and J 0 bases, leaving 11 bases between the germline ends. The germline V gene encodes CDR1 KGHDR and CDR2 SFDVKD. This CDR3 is CATSDHRDTSNQPQHF. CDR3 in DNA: TGTGCCACCAGTGATCACAGGGATACTAGCAATCAGCCCCAGCATTTT.

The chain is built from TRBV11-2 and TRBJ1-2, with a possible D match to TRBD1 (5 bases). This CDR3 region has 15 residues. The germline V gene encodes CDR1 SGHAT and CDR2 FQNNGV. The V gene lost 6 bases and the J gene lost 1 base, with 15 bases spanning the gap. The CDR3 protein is CASRDWGRRNYGYTF. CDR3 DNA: TGTGCCAGCAGAGACTGGGGCAGACGTAACTATGGCTACACCTTC. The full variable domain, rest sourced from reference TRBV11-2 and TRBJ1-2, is EAGVAQSPRYKIIEKRQSVAFWCNPISGHATLYWYQQILGQGPKLLIQFQNNGVVDDSQLPKDRFSAERLKGVDSTLKIQPAKLEDSAVYLCASRDWGRRNYGYTFGSGTRLTVV.

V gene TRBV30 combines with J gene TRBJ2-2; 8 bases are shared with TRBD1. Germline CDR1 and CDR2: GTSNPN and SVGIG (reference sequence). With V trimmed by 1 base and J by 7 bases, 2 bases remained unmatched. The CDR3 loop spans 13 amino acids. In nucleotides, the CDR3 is TGTGCCTGGAGTGGACAGGGGTTCGGGGAGCTGTTTTTT. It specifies CAWSGQGFGELFF. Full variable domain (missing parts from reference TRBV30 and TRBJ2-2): SQTIHQWPATLVQPVGSPLSLECTVEGTSNPNLYWYRQAAGRGLQLLFYSVGIGQISSEVPQNLSASRPQDRQFILSSKKLLLSDSGFYLCAWSGQGFGELFFGEGSRLTVL.

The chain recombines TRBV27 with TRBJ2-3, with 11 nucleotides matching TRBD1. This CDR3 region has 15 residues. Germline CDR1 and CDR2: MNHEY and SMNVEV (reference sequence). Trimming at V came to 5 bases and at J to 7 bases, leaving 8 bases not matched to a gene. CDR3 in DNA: TGTGCCAGCAGTCCGGCCGGGACAGGGGGAAATACGCAGTATTTT. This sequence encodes CASSPAGTGGNTQYF.

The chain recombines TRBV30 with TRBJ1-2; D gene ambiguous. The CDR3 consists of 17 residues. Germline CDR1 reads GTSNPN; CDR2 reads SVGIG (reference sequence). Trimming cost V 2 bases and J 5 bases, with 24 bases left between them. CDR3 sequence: CAWSPGGQRFSDYGYTF. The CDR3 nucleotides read TGTGCCTGGAGTCCCGGAGGCCAGAGATTCTCCGATTATGGCTACACCTTC.

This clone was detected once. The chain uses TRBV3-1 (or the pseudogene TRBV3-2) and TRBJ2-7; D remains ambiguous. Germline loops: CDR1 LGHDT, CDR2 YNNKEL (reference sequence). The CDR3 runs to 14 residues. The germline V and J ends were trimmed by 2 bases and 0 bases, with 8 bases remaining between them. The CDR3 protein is CASSQSPSSYEQYF. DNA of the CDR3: TGTGCCAGCAGCCAATCCCCCAGCTCCTACGAGCAGTACTTC.

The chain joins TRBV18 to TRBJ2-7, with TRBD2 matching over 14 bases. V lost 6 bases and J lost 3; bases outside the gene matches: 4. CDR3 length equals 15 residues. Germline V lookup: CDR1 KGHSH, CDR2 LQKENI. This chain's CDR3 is CASSSGTSGSYEQYF. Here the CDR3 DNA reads TGTGCCAGCTCGTCCGGGACTAGCGGGAGCTACGAGCAGTACTTC.